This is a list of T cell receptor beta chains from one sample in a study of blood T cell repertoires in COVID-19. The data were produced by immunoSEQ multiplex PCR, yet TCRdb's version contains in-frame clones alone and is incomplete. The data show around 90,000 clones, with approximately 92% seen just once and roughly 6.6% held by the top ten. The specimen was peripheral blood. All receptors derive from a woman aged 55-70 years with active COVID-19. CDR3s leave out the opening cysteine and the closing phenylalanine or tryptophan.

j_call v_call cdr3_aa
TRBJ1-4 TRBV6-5 ASSGVREKLF
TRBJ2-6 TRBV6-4 ASIPGTMAGANVLT
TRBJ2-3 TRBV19 ASSPLAGTDTQY
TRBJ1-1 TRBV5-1 ASSLDSGDPRAF
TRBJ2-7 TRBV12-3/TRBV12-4 ASSWTDTYEQY
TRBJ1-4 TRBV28 ASSLLGGGEKLF
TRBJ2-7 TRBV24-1 ATSLGGEDYEQY
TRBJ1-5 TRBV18 ASSPRGGISNQPQH
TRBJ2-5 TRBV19 ASSKSGGGIGETQY
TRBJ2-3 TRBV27 ASSLRPPSGGAQSTDTQY
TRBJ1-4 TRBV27 ASSLSGPTGIGDGEKLF
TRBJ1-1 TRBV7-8 ASSSRSYTEAF
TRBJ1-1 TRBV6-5 ASRIQGLAKVEAF
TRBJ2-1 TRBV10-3 AISVSGRGNEQF
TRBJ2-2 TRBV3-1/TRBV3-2 ASSPNGLADTGELF
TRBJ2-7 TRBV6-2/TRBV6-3 ASSYRITDLYEQY
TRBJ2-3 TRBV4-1 ASRRGPTHTDTQY
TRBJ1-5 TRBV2 ASSGAGGSQPQH
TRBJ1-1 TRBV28 ASSSLGSGTEAF
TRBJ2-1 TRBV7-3 ASSPRASGRNNEQF
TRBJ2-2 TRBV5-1 ASSPQGYTGELF
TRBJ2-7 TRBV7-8 ASSAQSEQY
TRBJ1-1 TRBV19 ASSIQGAGTEAF
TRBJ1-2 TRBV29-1 SSQGNSGYT
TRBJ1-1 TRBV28 ATYESGFLNTEAF
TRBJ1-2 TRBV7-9 ASSPQGASYGYT
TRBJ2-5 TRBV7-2 ASVLFRGDSAQY
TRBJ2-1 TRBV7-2 ASSLFPGSVSEQF
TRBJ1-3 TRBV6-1 ASSERGQSGNTIY
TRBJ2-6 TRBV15 ATSSVSYSSGANVLT
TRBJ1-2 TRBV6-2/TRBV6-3 ASSPDGANYGYT
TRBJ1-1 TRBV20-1 SGFGGVEAF
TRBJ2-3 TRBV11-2 ASSFGTSATYTQY
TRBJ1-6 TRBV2 ASSEEGAKNSPLH
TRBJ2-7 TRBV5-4 ASSLGTGGDEQY
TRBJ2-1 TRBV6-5 ASSPSGRAAEQF
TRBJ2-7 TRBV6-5 ASSYSGQGTYEQY
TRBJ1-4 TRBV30 AWSASIGKTNEKLF
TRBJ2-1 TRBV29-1 SVEDPLLAGAPNEQF
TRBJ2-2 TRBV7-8 ASSLTSGRPNTGELF
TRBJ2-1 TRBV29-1 SAGTGLAGVGSGQF
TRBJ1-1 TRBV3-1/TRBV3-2 ASSRVGSTEAF
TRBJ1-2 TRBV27 ASSLTGQGGYT
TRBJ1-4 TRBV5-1 ASSLGRQNEKLF
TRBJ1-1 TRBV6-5 ASSPSRVSNTEAF
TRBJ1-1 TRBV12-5 ASGLAGARSSEAF
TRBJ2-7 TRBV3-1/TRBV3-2 ASTLGPSSYEQY
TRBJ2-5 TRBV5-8 ASSLGLSSGEGQETQY
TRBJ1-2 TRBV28 ASSPPLTGMGDYGYT
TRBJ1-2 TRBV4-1 ASSQGQGAKYGYT
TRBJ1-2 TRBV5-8 ASSLGQTRYGYT
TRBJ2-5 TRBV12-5 ASGSDSRETQY
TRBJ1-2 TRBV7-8 ASSLGRTGPNYGYT
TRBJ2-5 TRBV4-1 ASSHRQRGGQETQY
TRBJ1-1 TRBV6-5 ASSQSGSEAF
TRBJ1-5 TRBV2 ASSDRPGSSQPQH
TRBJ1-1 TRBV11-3 ASSLGQWTEAF